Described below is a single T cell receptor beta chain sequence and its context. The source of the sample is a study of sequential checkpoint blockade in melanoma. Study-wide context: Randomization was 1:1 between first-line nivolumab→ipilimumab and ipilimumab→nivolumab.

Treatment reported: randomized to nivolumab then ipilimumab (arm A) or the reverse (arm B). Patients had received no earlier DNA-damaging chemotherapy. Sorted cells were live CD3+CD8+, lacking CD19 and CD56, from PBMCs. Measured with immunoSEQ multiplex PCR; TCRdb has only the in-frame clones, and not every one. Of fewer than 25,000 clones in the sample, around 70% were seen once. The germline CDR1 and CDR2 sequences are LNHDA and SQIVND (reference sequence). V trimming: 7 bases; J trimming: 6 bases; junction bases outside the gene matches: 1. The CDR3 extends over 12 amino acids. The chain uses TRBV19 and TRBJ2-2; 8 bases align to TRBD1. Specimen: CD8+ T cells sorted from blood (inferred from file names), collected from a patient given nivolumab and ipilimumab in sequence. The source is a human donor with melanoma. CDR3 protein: CASTGGSGELFF. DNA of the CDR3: TGTGCCAGTACAGGGGGCTCCGGGGAGCTGTTTTTT.